This T cell receptor (beta chain) was recorded in a study of breast tumors, draining lymph nodes, adjacent tissues (dated by TCRdb to about 2016). Study-wide context: The study compared TCR beta repertoires across tumor, adjacent nontumor tissue and axillary lymph nodes from breast cancer patients. In human breast cancer, the study set out to evaluate how tumor, surrounding tissue and draining lymph node repertoires relate to one another and whether T cells may move between these sites.

General study outcomes and caveats: The data were considered consistent with the idea that most tumor T cells come from the lymph node and then expand in tumor tissue. The similarity between tumor and nontumor tissue repertoires was significantly greater in luminal-like breast cancer than in basal-like breast cancer. Tumor T-cell repertoires showed less diversity than lymph node repertoires and more diversity than nontumor tissue repertoires, and tumor T-cell repertoires showed preferential V and J gene usage. The conclusion that tumor T cells originate in lymph nodes was presented as consistent with a hypothesis rather than as directly demonstrated.

Lymph node samples were obtained from the axillary draining lymph nodes of breast cancer patients. Sequencing relied on an Illumina HiSeq 2000. TCR beta chain libraries were generated by multiplex PCR amplification. High-throughput sequencing was used to analyze the amplified TCR beta chain products. The public reads were reanalyzed by TCRdb: fastp trimming at Q25, MiXCR alignment, in-frame beta chains only. Each CDR3 protein gets just one entry, which takes the most common genes and DNA from the rows behind it. Here the sample has about 140,000 distinct CDR3 sequences; 30% to 35% occur a single time. The ten top clones hold roughly 2.2% of the sample. Sequences GTSNPN (CDR1) and SVGIG (CDR2) are obtained from the germline V gene (reference sequence). There are 12 amino acids in the CDR3, from cysteine to phenylalanine inclusive. CDR3 DNA only is kept here, 36 bases in frame from base 1. V lost 2 bases and J lost 8 bases; the stretch between them is 12 bases long.

In its sample, this clonotype was seen many times. Its antigen is currently not known. Base-call qualities are not available, and no considerably larger clone is one nucleotide away. Sequencing was carried out using axillary lymph node tissue. This TCR derives from a female donor with breast cancer. Some clones in this sample may be carry-over from other donors' samples. The rearrangement joined TRBV30 to TRBJ1-2, with no confident D gene call. The nucleotide sequence reads as follows: TGTGCCTGGAGTAAAACAGTGGAGGGCTACACCTTC. The resulting protein is CAWSKTVEGYTF.